The clone carrying this T cell receptor beta chain was seen ten or more times. These data originate in a study of regulatory T cells in long-lasting Graves disease. The time point denotes: newly diagnosed GD, antithyroid drugs for less than 3 months. RNA extracted from PBMCs served as the sequencing template. iRepertoire HTBI primers and Arm-PCR of CDR3 regions built TCR beta libraries. TCRdb re-derived calls from the multiplex PCR reads in MiXCR, one entry per CDR3 protein. Here the sample spans approximately 540,000 distinct CDR3 sequences, around 13% being singletons. The CDR3 spans 13 residues. Deletions cut 9 bases from V and 0 bases from J, with 6 bases between. Germline CDR1 reads LNHDA; CDR2 reads SQIVND (reference sequence). This sample also appeared in a second study, on T cells in Graves' hyperthyroidism and ophthalmopathy.

The chain carries TRBV19 and TRBJ2-6; D unresolved. This TCR came from a woman in her 30s with Graves disease. This specimen consisted of peripheral blood mononuclear cells (PBMCs), obtained at new diagnosis, from a patient treated with antithyroid drugs. Here the CDR3 reads CASGSSGANVLTF. The CDR3 region has the DNA TGTGCCAGCGGGTCCTCTGGGGCCAACGTCCTGACTTTC.